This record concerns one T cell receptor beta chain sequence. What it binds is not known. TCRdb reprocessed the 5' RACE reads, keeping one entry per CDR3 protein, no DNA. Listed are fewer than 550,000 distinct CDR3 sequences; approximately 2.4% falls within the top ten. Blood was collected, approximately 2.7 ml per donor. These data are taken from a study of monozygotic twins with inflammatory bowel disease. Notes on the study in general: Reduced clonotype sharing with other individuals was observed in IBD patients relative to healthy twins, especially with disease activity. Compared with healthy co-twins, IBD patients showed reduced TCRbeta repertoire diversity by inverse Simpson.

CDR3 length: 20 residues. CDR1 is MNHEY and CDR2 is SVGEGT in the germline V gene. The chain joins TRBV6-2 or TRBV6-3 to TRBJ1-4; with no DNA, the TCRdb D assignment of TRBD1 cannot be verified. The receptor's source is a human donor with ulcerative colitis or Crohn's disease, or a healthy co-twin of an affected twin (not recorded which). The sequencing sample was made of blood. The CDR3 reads CASSYRDRGPFPANNEKLFF.